One and the same sample provided the 29 T cell receptor beta chains below, sequenced in a study of blood T cell repertoires in COVID-19. The repertoire was sequenced with immunoSEQ multiplex PCR; TCRdb's copy has only in-frame clones and lacks some. Here the sample spans roughly 180,000 clones, more than 80% being singletons. Sequenced sample: peripheral blood. The receptors here all came from a woman between 55 and 75 years old with acute or convalescent COVID-19.

V gene TRBV19 combines with J gene TRBJ2-3, with TRBD2 matching 7 bases. The junction had 6 bases not matched to a gene; V was cut back by 5 bases and J by 1 base. CDR1 and CDR2 (germline): LNHDA, SQIVND (reference sequence). There are 15 residues in the CDR3. CDR3 region: CASSQGSGGTDTQYF. CDR3 nucleotide sequence: TGTGCCAGTAGTCAAGGAAGCGGGGGCACAGATACGCAGTATTTT.

In its sample, this clone was seen a few times. In nucleotides, the CDR3 is TGCAGCGTTGAAGTGGGACTAGCGGGGGGGCACTCCTACAATGAGCAGTTCTTC. Translation: CSVEVGLAGGHSYNEQFF. The chain uses TRBV29-1 and TRBJ2-1; 16 bases map to TRBD2. Germline CDR1 is SQVTM and CDR2 is ANQGSEA. This CDR3 spans 18 amino acids. The V and J ends lost 1 base and 0 bases, in that order; junction bases with no gene match: 3.

The chain employs TRBV5-1 and TRBJ2-5, with D perhaps matching TRBD2 (6 bases). The germline V gene encodes CDR1 SGHRS and CDR2 YFSETQ. V was pared by 3 bases and J by 1 base, with 13 bases between. There are 15 residues in the CDR3. CDR3 region: CASSSGSLGQETQYF. The CDR3 DNA reads TGCGCCAGCAGCTCCGGGAGCCTGGGCCAAGAGACCCAGTACTTC.

This clone occurred once. CDR3 residues: CASSPRTTSQETQYF. CDR3 coding DNA: TGTGCCAGCTCACCCCGGACTACTTCTCAAGAGACCCAGTACTTC. This chain links TRBV18 with TRBJ2-5; D is perhaps TRBD2 (6 bases). The V gene's germline CDR1 is KGHSH and CDR2 LQKENI. This CDR3 has 15 residues. Trimming removed 3 bases from V and 2 bases from J, with 13 bases in between.

The V and J genes are TRBV5-1 and TRBJ2-3; 9 nucleotides agree with TRBD1. J was trimmed by 4 bases and V by 3 bases; bases with no gene match: 6. Germline assignment: CDR1 SGHRS and CDR2 YFSETQ. The CDR3 is 15 residues long. CDR3 residues: CASSWTGVAADTQYF. CDR3 DNA: TGCGCCAGCAGCTGGACAGGGGTCGCCGCAGATACGCAGTATTTT.

The CDR3 loop is CASSPETEAFF. DNA for the CDR3: TGTGCCAGCTCACCAGAGACTGAAGCTTTCTTT. The rearrangement links TRBV18 to TRBJ1-1; D is undetermined. The CDR3 runs to 11 residues. Germline lookup yields CDR1 KGHSH and CDR2 LQKENI. Deletions cut 2 bases from V and 5 bases from J, with 3 bases between.

This clone showed up just once. The V call is TRBV7-2, the J call TRBJ2-1, with 8 bases lining up with TRBD2. Germline CDR1 is SGHTA and CDR2 is FQGNSA. The CDR3 length is 17 residues. Trimming cost V 7 bases and J 6 bases; bases outside gene matches: 17. The CDR3 reads CASTSFSGTRFANEQFF. The CDR3 DNA is TGTGCCAGCACCTCCTTCTCCGGGACTAGGTTTGCCAATGAGCAGTTCTTC.

This clone was recorded only once. The chain is built from TRBV18 and TRBJ2-3, with 11 bases identical to TRBD2. Per germline, CDR1 KGHSH and CDR2 LQKENI. The junction had 2 bases not matched to a gene; V was cut back by 4 bases and J by 2 bases. The CDR3 is made up of 15 amino acids. The CDR3 DNA follows: TGTGCCAGCTCACAACTAGCGGGAGACACAGATACGCAGTATTTT. Translating it yields CASSQLAGDTDTQYF.

The genes are TRBV11-3 and TRBJ2-1; D possibly corresponds to TRBD2 (6 bases). The CDR3 spans 16 residues. V lost 1 base and J 6 bases, leaving 16 bases between the germline ends. CDR1 is SGHNT and CDR2 is YENEEA in the germline V gene. The chain's CDR3 is CASSLAGPGDGNEQFF. The CDR3 nucleotides read TGTGCCAGCAGCTTAGCTGGTCCGGGAGACGGCAATGAGCAGTTCTTC.

The chain joins TRBV5-5 to TRBJ2-7; 9 nucleotides match TRBD1. The CDR3 is made up of 14 amino acids. V trimming: 4 bases; J trimming: 3 bases; junction bases outside the gene matches: 5. Germline CDR1 is SGHKS and CDR2 is YYEKEE (reference sequence). CDR3 nucleotide sequence: TGTGCCAGCAGCCCACCGGGACAGGGCTACGAGCAGTACTTC. It yields the protein CASSPPGQGYEQYF.

V is TRBV7-8 and J is TRBJ2-2; 7 bases map to TRBD2. The V and J ends lost 0 bases and 0 bases, in that order; junction bases with no gene match: 10. Germline V gives CDR1 SGHVS, CDR2 FQNEAQ. This CDR3 has 19 amino acids. This chain's CDR3 is CASSLARRAAGANTGELFF. CDR3 nucleotides: TGTGCCAGCAGCTTAGCGCGAAGAGCGGCGGGGGCGAACACCGGGGAGCTGTTTTTT.

The chain is built from TRBV19 and TRBJ2-1; D might be TRBD1 (6 bases). CDR3 length equals 12 residues. V was clipped by 6 bases and J by 6 bases, with 9 bases between them. In germline, CDR1 is LNHDA, CDR2 SQIVND (reference sequence). CDR3 sequence: CASSFRGNEQFF. In nucleotides, the CDR3 is TGTGCCAGTAGCTTCAGGGGCAATGAGCAGTTCTTC.

V gene TRBV6-4 combines with J gene TRBJ2-7; D might be TRBD2 (5 bases). The CDR3 is made up of 16 amino acids. V lost 0 bases, J lost 4 bases, and 16 bases lay in between. Germline lookup yields CDR1 MRHNA and CDR2 SNTAGT. CDR3 sequence (DNA): TGTGCCAGCAGTGACTCTCGGCTAGCTAGACTTTACGAGCAGTACGTC. As protein: CASSDSRLARLYEQYV.

This clone has only a few counts. The chain recombines TRBV2 with TRBJ1-1; D perhaps matches TRBD1 (5 bases). The CDR3 runs 14 residues. The germline gives CDR1 SNHLY, CDR2 FYNNEI. V lost 4 bases and J lost 1, with 10 bases in between. CDR3 in amino acids: CASSAGRENTEAFF. The CDR3 DNA is TGTGCCAGCAGTGCTGGCAGGGAGAACACTGAAGCTTTCTTT.

CDR3 in amino acids: CASGTGLATSNEQFF. The CDR3 DNA is TGTGCTAGTGGTACAGGACTAGCGACCTCCAATGAGCAGTTCTTC. This sequence joins TRBV12-5 and TRBJ2-1; 9 bases are a match to TRBD2. The trim removed 5 bases at V and 6 bases at J, leaving 8 bases unmatched. CDR1 and CDR2 (germline): LGHNT, FRNRAP. CDR3 length: 15 amino acids.

The chain joins TRBV5-1 to TRBJ1-1; 9 nucleotides match TRBD1. CDR1 is SGHRS, CDR2 YFSETQ, per germline. CDR3 length equals 15 residues. V trimming: 2 bases; J trimming: 5 bases; junction bases outside the gene matches: 7. CDR3 in DNA: TGCGCCAGCAGCTTTGGGGGACAGGGATGGACTGAAGCTTTCTTT. This translates into CASSFGGQGWTEAFF.

This rearrangement joins TRBV9 to TRBJ2-3; 7 bases align to TRBD1. Germline CDR1 and CDR2: SGDLS and YYNGEE. The CDR3 sequence is 15 residues long. The ends lost 3 bases at V and 1 base at J; junction bases unmatched: 5. CDR3 loop: CASSGGQARTDTQYF. DNA of the CDR3: TGTGCCAGCAGCGGAGGACAGGCCCGCACAGATACGCAGTATTTT.

This clone was counted once. This chain joins TRBV11-3 and TRBJ2-2; D is possibly TRBD2 (6 bases). The germline CDR1 and CDR2 sequences are SGHNT and YENEEA. This CDR3 has 16 amino acids. The V and J ends lost 1 base and 5 bases respectively, with 14 bases between them. The CDR3 region has the DNA TGTGCCAGCAGCTTAGTTCGGCCGACTAGAACCGGGGAGCTGTTTTTT. This gives the protein CASSLVRPTRTGELFF.

The chain has TRBV18 and TRBJ2-5; TRBD2 matches at 10 bases. In germline, CDR1 is KGHSH, CDR2 LQKENI. This CDR3 has 15 amino acids. Trimming at V came to 0 bases and at J to 5 bases, leaving 3 bases not matched to a gene. CDR3 bases: TGTGCCAGCTCACCACCTTCTAGCGGGAGTGAGACCCAGTACTTC. Amino acids: CASSPPSSGSETQYF.

The chain has TRBV10-3 and TRBJ1-1; D remains unclear. Per germline, CDR1 ENHRY and CDR2 SYGVKD. The CDR3 runs 12 residues. V dropped 8 bases and J dropped 8 bases, with 15 bases sitting between them. The CDR3 DNA reads TGTGCCATCTCTCCCGCCGACGGGGAAGCTTTCTTT. This translates into CAISPADGEAFF.

V gene TRBV24-1 combines with J gene TRBJ2-3, with a tentative D call TRBD2 (5 bases). There are 13 residues in the CDR3. CDR1 and CDR2 from the germline V gene are KGHDR and SFDVKD. The V gene lost 5 bases and the J gene lost 2 bases, with 7 bases spanning the gap. CDR3: CATSGTPTDTQYF. CDR3 bases: TGTGCCACCAGTGGGACTCCCACAGATACGCAGTATTTT.

The V gene is TRBV4-1, the J gene TRBJ2-3; 8 bases are a match to TRBD2. Unmatched junction bases numbered 8, after V lost 5 bases and J lost 7 bases. The CDR3 has 14 residues. The germline CDR1 and CDR2 sequences are MGHRA and YSYEKL. CDR3 sequence: CASSDTGGANTQYF. DNA of the CDR3: TGCGCCAGCAGCGATACGGGGGGGGCTAATACGCAGTATTTT.

The CDR3 coding sequence is TGCGCCAGCAGCTCGGGAGCGAGAACTAGCACAGATACGCAGTATTTT. Residues: CASSSGARTSTDTQYF. The chain links TRBV5-1 to TRBJ2-3; D may be TRBD2 (6 bases). Germline-derived CDR1 and CDR2 are SGHRS and YFSETQ. V was cut by 3 bases and J by 0 bases, with 14 bases left in between. This CDR3 has 16 amino acids.

The V call is TRBV6-5, the J call TRBJ2-7, with TRBD2 matching over 11 bases. The V gene's germline CDR1 is MNHEY and CDR2 SVGAGI. The CDR3 contains 15 residues. The V and J ends lost 4 bases and 3 bases, in that order; junction bases with no gene match: 5. Written as DNA, the CDR3 is TGTGCCAGCAGTTCAGGGACTAGCGGACTCTACGAGCAGTACTTC. It encodes CASSSGTSGLYEQYF.

This clone was counted only a few times. The CDR3 reads CASSQTNRANYGYTF. CDR3 sequence (DNA): TGTGCCAGCAGCCAAACGAACAGGGCCAACTATGGCTACACCTTC. The chain has TRBV3-1 (or the pseudogene TRBV3-2) and TRBJ1-2; maybe TRBD1 (6 bases). CDR3 length: 15 amino acids. Trimming stripped 2 bases from V and 2 bases from J, with 12 bases between. Germline CDR1 and CDR2: LGHDT and YNNKEL (reference sequence).

V usage is TRBV11-2 and J usage is TRBJ2-2, with D hard to call. There are 14 residues in the CDR3. Trimming cost V 5 bases and J 1 base, with 8 bases left between them. From germline, CDR1 is SGHAT and CDR2 FQNNGV. CDR3 nucleotides: TGTGCCAGCAGCACAGATGGGAACACCGGGGAGCTGTTTTTT. Translated: CASSTDGNTGELFF.

The chain joins TRBV3-1 (or the pseudogene TRBV3-2) to TRBJ2-1; D not resolved. Germline-derived CDR1 and CDR2 are LGHDT and YNNKEL (reference sequence). The CDR3 is 12 amino acids. Trimming took off 4 bases at V and 5 bases at J, with 6 bases between the two ends. The CDR3 sequence: CASSLLNNEQFF. The DNA for the CDR3 is TGTGCCAGCAGCCTCTTAAACAATGAGCAGTTCTTC.

The table lists this clone with a few counts. V gene TRBV24-1 combines with J gene TRBJ2-1; 8 bases line up with TRBD1. The V gene end was trimmed by 5 bases and the J gene end by 9 bases; junction bases not matched to a gene: 5. CDR3 length: 13 amino acids. The V gene's germline CDR1 is KGHDR and CDR2 SFDVKD. The CDR3 reads CATSGTGSAEQFF. Written as DNA, the CDR3 is TGTGCCACCAGTGGGACAGGGAGTGCTGAGCAGTTCTTC.

The V call is TRBV5-8, the J call TRBJ1-1, with unresolved D. The CDR3 has 14 residues. V lost 4 bases to trimming and J lost 0 bases, with 10 bases between them. Per germline, CDR1 SGHTS and CDR2 YDEGEE. The CDR3 region is CASSRWSMNTEAFF. CDR3 DNA sequence: TGTGCCAGCAGCCGGTGGTCCATGAACACTGAAGCTTTCTTT.